This TCR beta chain is from a study of blood T cell repertoires in COVID-19. Study information: COVID-19 samples from acute and convalescent phases originated in the United States, Italy and Spain. PBMCs, B-cell-depleted T cells, or T cells were the source of the cDNA or gDNA that made up the material.

V gave up 1 base and J gave up 6 bases; unmatched junction bases: 6. Germline CDR1 is LGHNT and CDR2 is FRNRAP. The CDR3 covers 16 residues. Study processing details: Amplification of reference gene primers provided the estimated nucleated cell counts. This table comes from immunoSEQ multiplex PCR, and its TCRdb copy is limited to in-frame clones, with some not included. For V, J and clone size, that table is used; D and trimming come from the DNA. The sample records hundreds of thousands of clones, about 84% being singletons. Living in about two dozen US areas, the participants were between roughly 18 and 89 years of age.

The chain is built from TRBV12-5 and TRBJ1-6, with 7 bases identical to TRBD1. This receptor was obtained from a young man with acute COVID-19. Input material: PBMCs or T cells enriched from blood (not recorded which). The CDR3, as DNA: TGTGCTAGTGGTTTGGACCCGACAGGGCCTAATTCACCCCTCCACTTT. It specifies CASGLDPTGPNSPLHF.